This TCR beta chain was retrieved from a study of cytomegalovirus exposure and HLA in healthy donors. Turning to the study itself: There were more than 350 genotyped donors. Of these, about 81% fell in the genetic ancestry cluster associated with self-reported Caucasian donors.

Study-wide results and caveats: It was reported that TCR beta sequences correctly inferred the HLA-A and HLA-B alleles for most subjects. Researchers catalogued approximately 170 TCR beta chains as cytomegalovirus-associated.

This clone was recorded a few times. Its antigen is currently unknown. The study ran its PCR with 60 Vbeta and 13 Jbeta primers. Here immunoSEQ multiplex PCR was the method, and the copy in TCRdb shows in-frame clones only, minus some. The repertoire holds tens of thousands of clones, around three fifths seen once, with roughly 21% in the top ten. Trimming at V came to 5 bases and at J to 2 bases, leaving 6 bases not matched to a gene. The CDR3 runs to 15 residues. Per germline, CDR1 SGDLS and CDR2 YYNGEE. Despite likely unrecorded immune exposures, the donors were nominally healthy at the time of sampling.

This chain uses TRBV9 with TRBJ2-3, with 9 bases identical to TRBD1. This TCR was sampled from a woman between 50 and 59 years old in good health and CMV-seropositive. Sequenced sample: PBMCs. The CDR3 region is CASSFTGGLTDTQYF. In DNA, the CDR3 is TGTGCCAGCAGTTTTACAGGGGGCCTCACAGATACGCAGTATTTT.